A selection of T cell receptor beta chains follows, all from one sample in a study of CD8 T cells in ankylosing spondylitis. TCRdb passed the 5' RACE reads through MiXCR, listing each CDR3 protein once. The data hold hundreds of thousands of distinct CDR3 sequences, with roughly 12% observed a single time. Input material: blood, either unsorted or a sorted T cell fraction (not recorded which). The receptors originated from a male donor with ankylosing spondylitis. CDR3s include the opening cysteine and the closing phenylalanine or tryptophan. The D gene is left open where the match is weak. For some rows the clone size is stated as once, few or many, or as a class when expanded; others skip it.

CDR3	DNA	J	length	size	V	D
CSVEVGGGSEQFF	TGCAGCGTTGAGGTGGGAGGAGGTAGTGAGCAGTTCTTC	TRBJ2-1	13	.	TRBV29-1	.
CASSLLLAGGPKLQFF	TGCGCCAGCAGCTTGTTACTAGCGGGAGGGCCAAAGTTACAGTTCTTC	TRBJ2-1	16	few	TRBV5-1	TRBD2
CSARDHQRTGIRSPLHF	TGCAGTGCTAGGGATCACCAGAGGACAGGGATAAGATCACCCCTCCACTTT	TRBJ1-6	17	.	TRBV20-1	TRBD1
CASSQDSRNTIYF	TGCGCCAGCAGCCAAGACAGCCGAAACACCATATATTTT	TRBJ1-3	13	.	TRBV4-3	.
CASAPGGLAGVMETQYF	TGTGCCAGCGCCCCCGGCGGGCTAGCGGGAGTGATGGAGACCCAGTACTTC	TRBJ2-5	17	.	TRBV9	TRBD2
CASSYSSGTGFEKLFF	TGTGCCAGCAGCTACTCCTCCGGGACAGGGTTTGAAAAACTGTTTTTT	TRBJ1-4	16	few	TRBV7-2	TRBD1
CASSFRRGLSETEAFF	TGTGCCAGCAGTTTTAGGAGGGGGCTCAGTGAGACTGAAGCTTTCTTT	TRBJ1-1	16	few	TRBV27	TRBD1
CASTQGPSRGNQPQHF	TGTGCCAGCACCCAGGGTCCGAGTCGAGGGAATCAGCCCCAGCATTTT	TRBJ1-5	16	few	TRBV6-2/TRBV6-3	.
CASSFWQANTGELFF	TGTGCCAGCAGTTTCTGGCAGGCGAACACCGGGGAGCTGTTTTTT	TRBJ2-2	15	few	TRBV12-3/TRBV12-4	.
CASSTPPMGTSGPQYYEQYF	TGTGCCAGCAGCACCCCTCCGATGGGGACTAGCGGGCCACAATACTACGAGCAGTACTTC	TRBJ2-7	20	many	TRBV7-8	TRBD2
CSARDRGSGYTF	TGCAGTGCTAGAGATCGGGGTAGCGGCTACACCTTC	TRBJ1-2	12	many	TRBV20-1	.
CASSPGPRDSGNTIYF	TGCGCCAGCAGCCCAGGACCTCGGGACTCTGGAAACACCATATATTTT	TRBJ1-3	16	many	TRBV5-1	.
CSASSQVARTGELFF	TGCAGTGCTAGTAGCCAGGTAGCGCGGACTGGGGAGCTGTTTTTT	TRBJ2-2	15	few	TRBV20-1	.
CASSFRSGGVNTGELFF	TGTGCCAGCAGCTTCCGCTCCGGGGGGGTTAACACCGGGGAGCTGTTTTTT	TRBJ2-2	17	few	TRBV7-2	TRBD2
CASSAGTSYEQYF	TGTGCCAGCTCTGCCGGGACGTCCTACGAGCAGTACTTC	TRBJ2-7	13	.	TRBV18	.
CSVVRTAQETQYF	TGCAGCGTTGTCAGGACAGCCCAAGAGACCCAGTACTTC	TRBJ2-5	13	.	TRBV29-1	.
CASSPLGGPSTDTQYF	TGTGCCAGCAGTCCCCTTGGGGGGCCTAGCACAGATACGCAGTATTTT	TRBJ2-3	16	many	TRBV6-1	.
CASSYGWSGTEQYF	TGTGCCAGCAGTTACGGCTGGTCAGGGACCGAGCAGTACTTC	TRBJ2-7	14	.	TRBV6-2/TRBV6-3	.